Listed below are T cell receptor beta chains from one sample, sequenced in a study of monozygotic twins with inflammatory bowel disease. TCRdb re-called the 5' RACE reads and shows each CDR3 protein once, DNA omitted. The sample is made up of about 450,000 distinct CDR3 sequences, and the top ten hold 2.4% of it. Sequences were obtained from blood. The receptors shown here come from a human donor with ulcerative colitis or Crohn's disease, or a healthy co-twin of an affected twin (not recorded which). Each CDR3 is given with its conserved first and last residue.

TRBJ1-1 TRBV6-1 CASSAGQVMNTEAFF
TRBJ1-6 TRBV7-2 CASSEEQGRNSPLHF
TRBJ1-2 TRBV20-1 CSARVEGGYGYTF
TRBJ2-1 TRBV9 CASSPEIFNEQFF
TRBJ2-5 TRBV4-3 CASSHPVAGQETQYF
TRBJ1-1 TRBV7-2 CASVQGPQTEAFF
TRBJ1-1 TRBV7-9 CASSLQGTGDFF
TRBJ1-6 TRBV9 CASSKKQDSPLHF
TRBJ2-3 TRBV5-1 CASSPGLALDTQYF
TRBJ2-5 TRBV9 CASSVLRGLQETQYF
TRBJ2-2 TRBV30 CAWSVVGTATGELFF
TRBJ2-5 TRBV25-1 CASSLRRGTQETQYF
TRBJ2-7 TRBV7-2 CASSLGERGNYEQYF
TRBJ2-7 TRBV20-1 CSASLGTRIGYEQYF
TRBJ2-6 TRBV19 CASSSYRGSGANVLTF